The 5 T cell receptor beta chains below all came from one sample that was sequenced in a study of cytomegalovirus exposure and HLA in healthy donors. Use of 60 Vbeta and 13 Jbeta primers characterized the PCR. Some clones are missing from TCRdb's copy, which holds only in-frame ones; the method was immunoSEQ multiplex PCR. The sample shows approximately 160,000 clones, around 68% of them seen only once. The sequenced material came from PBMCs. Source of these receptors: a woman aged 40 to 50 in good health and CMV-seropositive.

This chain joins TRBV6-1 and TRBJ2-7, with D perhaps matching TRBD2 (6 bases). CDR3 length: 12 amino acids. V lost 7 bases and J lost 6, with 13 bases in between. Germline lookup yields CDR1 MNHNS and CDR2 SASEGT. CDR3 sequence (DNA): TGTGCCAGCACCCGGGACTCTTTCGAGCAGTACTTC. Translating gives CASTRDSFEQYF.

The chain has TRBV7-3 and TRBJ2-5; D uncertain. The CDR3 contains 13 residues. Trimming stripped 3 bases from V and 1 base from J, with 6 bases between. Germline V gene data show CDR1 as SGHTA and CDR2 as FQGTGA. The CDR3 reads CASSFSVQETQYF. DNA for the CDR3: TGTGCCAGCAGCTTCTCGGTCCAAGAGACCCAGTACTTC.

The chain has TRBV7-2 and TRBJ2-7; 9 bases line up with TRBD2. CDR1 is SGHTA, CDR2 FQGNSA, per germline. The CDR3 consists of 16 residues. Trimming cost V 5 bases and J 1 base; bases outside gene matches: 9. CDR3 in DNA: TGTGCCAGCAGCCCCCGGGCGGGAGGGCCTTCCTACGAGCAGTACTTC. Protein sequence: CASSPRAGGPSYEQYF.

In DNA, the CDR3 is TGCGCCAGCAGCCAAGAGATTAGCGGGGGGAGCTCCTACAATGAGCAGTTCTTC. Translating gives CASSQEISGGSSYNEQFF. This chain connects TRBV4-3 to TRBJ2-1; 10 positions match TRBD2. This CDR3 comprises 18 residues. V lost 0 bases and J lost 0; bases outside the gene matches: 5. Germline CDR1 reads LGHNA; CDR2 reads YSLEER.

The chain combines TRBV7-8 with TRBJ1-4; 8 bases line up with TRBD1. Germline CDR1 and CDR2: SGHVS and FQNEAQ. The CDR3 runs 15 residues. The ends lost 5 bases at V and 7 bases at J; junction bases unmatched: 9. The CDR3 loop reads CASSLRQGLGEKLFF. As DNA, the CDR3 is TGTGCCAGCAGCCTAAGACAGGGGCTTGGTGAAAAACTGTTTTTT.